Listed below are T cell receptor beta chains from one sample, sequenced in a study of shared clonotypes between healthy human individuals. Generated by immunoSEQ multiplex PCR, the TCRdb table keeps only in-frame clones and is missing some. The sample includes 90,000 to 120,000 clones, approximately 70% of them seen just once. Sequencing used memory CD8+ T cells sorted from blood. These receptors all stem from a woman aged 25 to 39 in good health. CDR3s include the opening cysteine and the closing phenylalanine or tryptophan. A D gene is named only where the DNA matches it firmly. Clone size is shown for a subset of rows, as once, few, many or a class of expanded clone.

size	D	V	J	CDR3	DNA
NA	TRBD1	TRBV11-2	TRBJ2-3	CASSSQGASLTPDTQYF	TGTGCCAGCAGCTCCCAGGGGGCTAGCCTAACCCCAGATACGCAGTATTTT
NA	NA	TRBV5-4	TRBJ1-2	CASSPIDTEDGYTF	TGTGCCAGCAGCCCCATCGATACAGAAGATGGCTACACCTTC
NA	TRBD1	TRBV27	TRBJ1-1	CASSFTNRGNTEAFF	TGTGCCAGCAGTTTCACTAACAGGGGGAACACTGAAGCTTTCTTT
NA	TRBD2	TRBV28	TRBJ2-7	CATCSGSLYEQYF	TGTGCGACATGCAGCGGGAGTCTCTACGAGCAGTACTTC
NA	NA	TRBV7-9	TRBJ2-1	CASSFYGGYYNEQFF	TGTGCCAGCAGCTTTTATGGCGGGTACTACAATGAGCAGTTCTTC
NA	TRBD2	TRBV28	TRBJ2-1	CASSLGTTSGRANEQFF	TGTGCCAGCAGTTTGGGAACTACTAGCGGGAGGGCTAATGAGCAGTTCTTC
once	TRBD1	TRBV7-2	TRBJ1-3	CASNPTGGWNTIYF	TGTGCCAGCAACCCGACAGGGGGCTGGAACACCATATATTTT
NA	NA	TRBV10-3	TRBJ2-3	CAISESRGDLYTDTQYF	TGTGCCATCAGTGAAAGTCGGGGAGACCTCTACACAGATACGCAGTATTTT
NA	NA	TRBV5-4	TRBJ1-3	CASRPGPRSGNTIYF	TGTGCCAGCAGACCCGGACCCCGCTCTGGAAACACCATATATTTT
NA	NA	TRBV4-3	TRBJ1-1	CASRGEGTEAFF	TGCGCCAGCAGGGGAGAGGGGACTGAAGCTTTCTTT
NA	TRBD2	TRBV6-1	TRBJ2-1	CASTKGLDNDEQFF	TGTGCCAGCACAAAGGGACTAGATAACGATGAGCAGTTCTTC
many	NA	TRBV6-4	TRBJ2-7	CASSDSEGGSYEQYF	TGTGCCAGCAGTGACTCAGAGGGGGGGTCCTACGAGCAGTACTTC
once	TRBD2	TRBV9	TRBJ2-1	CASSPSGNSYNEQFF	TGTGCCAGCAGCCCTAGCGGGAATTCCTACAATGAGCAGTTCTTC
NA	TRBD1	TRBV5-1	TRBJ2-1	CASTEGQGVVNEQFF	TGCGCCAGCACCGAGGGACAGGGGGTCGTCAATGAGCAGTTCTTC
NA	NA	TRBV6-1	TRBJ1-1	CASSEQGGLLTEAFF	TGTGCCAGCAGTGAACAGGGAGGGCTGCTCACTGAAGCTTTCTTT
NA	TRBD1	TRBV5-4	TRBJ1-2	CASSFPGSGTATYGYTF	TGTGCCAGCAGCTTCCCCGGTTCCGGGACAGCTACCTATGGCTACACCTTC
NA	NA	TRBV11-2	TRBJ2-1	CASSLVSGSSSYNEQFF	TGTGCCAGCAGCTTAGTCAGCGGAAGTAGCTCCTACAATGAGCAGTTCTTC
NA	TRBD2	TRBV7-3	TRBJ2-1	CASSSSGSPNEQFF	TGTGCCAGCAGCTCTAGCGGGAGCCCCAATGAGCAGTTCTTC
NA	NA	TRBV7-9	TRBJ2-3	CASSPSAGVSTDTQYF	TGTGCCAGCAGCCCAAGCGCGGGTGTTAGCACAGATACGCAGTATTTT
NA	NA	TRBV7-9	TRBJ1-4	CASSLGLQVNEKLFF	TGTGCCAGCAGCTTAGGGTTACAGGTTAATGAAAAACTGTTTTTT
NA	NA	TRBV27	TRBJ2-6	CASSLIRLTGANVLTF	TGTGCCAGCAGTTTAATCAGGTTGACAGGGGCCAACGTCCTGACTTTC
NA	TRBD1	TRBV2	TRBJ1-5	CASSRDRGHQPQHF	TGTGCCAGCAGCCGGGACAGGGGGCATCAGCCCCAGCATTTT
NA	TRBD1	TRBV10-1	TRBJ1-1	CASSRWTGQRAFF	TGCGCCAGCAGTCGATGGACAGGGCAACGAGCTTTCTTT
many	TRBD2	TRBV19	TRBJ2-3	CASTPGLAGEDTQYF	TGTGCCAGTACCCCAGGGCTAGCGGGAGAAGATACGCAGTATTTT
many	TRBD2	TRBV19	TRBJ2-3	CASKGLAGDTDTQYF	TGTGCCAGTAAAGGACTAGCGGGAGACACAGATACGCAGTATTTT
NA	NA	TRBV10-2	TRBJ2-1	CASSDTATWIYNEQFF	TGCGCCAGCAGTGATACGGCCACCTGGATTTACAATGAGCAGTTCTTC
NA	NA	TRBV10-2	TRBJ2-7	CASSEWVYEQYF	TGCGCCAGCAGTGAGTGGGTCTACGAGCAGTACTTC
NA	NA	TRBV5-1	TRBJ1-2	CASSTDGSYGYTF	TGCGCCAGCAGCACGGACGGCTCCTATGGCTACACCTTC
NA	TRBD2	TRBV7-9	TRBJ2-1	CASSLGSWREGFGQFF	TGTGCCAGCAGCTTAGGAAGTTGGCGGGAGGGCTTCGGGCAGTTCTTC
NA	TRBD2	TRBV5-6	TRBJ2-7	CASSLAGSLHYEQYF	TGTGCCAGCAGCCTAGCGGGCTCTCTACACTACGAGCAGTACTTC
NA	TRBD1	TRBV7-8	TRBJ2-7	CASTIRQGPYYEQYF	TGTGCCAGCACCATAAGACAGGGGCCGTACTACGAGCAGTACTTC
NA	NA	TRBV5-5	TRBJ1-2	CASSPAGTSNYGYTF	TGTGCCAGCAGCCCGGCGGGGACATCTAACTATGGCTACACCTTC
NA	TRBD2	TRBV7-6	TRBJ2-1	CASSLPGAGVWFF	TGTGCCAGCAGCTTACCTGGAGCGGGAGTTTGGTTCTTC
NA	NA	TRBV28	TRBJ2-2	CASTRYGSLGRDTGELFF	TGTGCCAGCACCCGCTATGGGTCGTTAGGACGGGACACCGGGGAGCTGTTTTTT
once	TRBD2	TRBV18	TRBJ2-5	CASSPATSGQETQYF	TGTGCCAGCTCACCGGCGACTAGCGGGCAAGAGACCCAGTACTTC
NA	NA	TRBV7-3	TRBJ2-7	CASSWGDWSYEQYF	TGTGCCAGCAGCTGGGGAGACTGGTCCTACGAGCAGTACTTC
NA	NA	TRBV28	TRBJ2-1	CASSLPLGGNEQFF	TGTGCCAGCAGTTTACCACTAGGCGGGAATGAGCAGTTCTTC
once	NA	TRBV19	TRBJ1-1	CASSLPHGLNTEAFF	TGTGCCAGTAGTCTTCCCCACGGTTTGAACACTGAAGCTTTCTTT
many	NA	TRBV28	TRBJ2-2	CASTTYAGELFF	TGTGCCAGCACCACTTATGCCGGGGAGCTGTTTTTT
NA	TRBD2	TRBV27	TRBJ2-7	CASSFLAGQAKEQYF	TGTGCCAGCAGTTTCTTAGCGGGTCAAGCAAAGGAGCAGTACTTC
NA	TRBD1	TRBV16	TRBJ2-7	CASSLGTGTYEQYF	TGTGCCAGCAGCCTCGGGACAGGGACCTACGAGCAGTACTTC
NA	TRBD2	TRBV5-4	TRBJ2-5	CASSPAGGSRETQYF	TGTGCCAGCAGCCCGGCGGGAGGGTCGAGAGAGACCCAGTACTTC